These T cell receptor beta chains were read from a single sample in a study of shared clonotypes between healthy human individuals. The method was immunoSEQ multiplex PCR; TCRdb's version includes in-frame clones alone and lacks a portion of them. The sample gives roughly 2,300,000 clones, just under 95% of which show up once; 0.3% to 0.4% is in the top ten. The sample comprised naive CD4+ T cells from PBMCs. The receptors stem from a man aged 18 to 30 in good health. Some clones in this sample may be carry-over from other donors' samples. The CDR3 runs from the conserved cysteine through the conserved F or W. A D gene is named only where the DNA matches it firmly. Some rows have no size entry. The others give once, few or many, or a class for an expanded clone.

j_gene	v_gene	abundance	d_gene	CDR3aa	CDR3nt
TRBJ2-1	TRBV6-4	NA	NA	CASSDRGSSYNEQFF	TGTGCCAGCAGTGACCGGGGGAGCTCCTACAATGAGCAGTTCTTC
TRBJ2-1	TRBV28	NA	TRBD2	CASSPPGLAGNNEQFF	TGTGCCAGCAGTCCACCGGGACTAGCGGGTAACAATGAGCAGTTCTTC
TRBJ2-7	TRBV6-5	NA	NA	CASSRKGTAAYEQYF	TGTGCCAGCAGTCGAAAGGGGACGGCCGCCTACGAGCAGTACTTC
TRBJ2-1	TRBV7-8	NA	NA	CASSLALGRPYNEQFF	TGTGCCAGCAGCTTAGCGTTGGGGCGCCCCTACAATGAGCAGTTCTTC
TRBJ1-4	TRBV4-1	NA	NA	CASSQRVDEKLFF	TGCGCCAGCAGCCAACGTGTGGATGAAAAACTGTTTTTT
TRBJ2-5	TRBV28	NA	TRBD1	CASSGLGQRLGTQYF	TGTGCCAGCAGTGGACTGGGACAGAGGCTCGGGACCCAGTACTTC
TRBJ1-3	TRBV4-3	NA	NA	CASSQDRGNTIYF	TGCGCCAGCAGCCAAGATCGCGGAAACACCATATATTTT
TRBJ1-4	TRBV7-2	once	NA	CASSLSTATNEKLFF	TGTGCCAGCAGCTTATCAACTGCAACTAATGAAAAACTGTTTTTT
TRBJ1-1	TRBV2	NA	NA	CASRDLTAGNTEAFF	TGTGCCAGCAGGGACCTCACAGCAGGGAACACTGAAGCTTTCTTT
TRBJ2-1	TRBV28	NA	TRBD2	CASKGLAGVSSYNEQFF	TGTGCCAGCAAGGGACTAGCGGGAGTTAGCTCCTACAATGAGCAGTTCTTC
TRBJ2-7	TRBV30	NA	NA	CAWSRPPGEQYF	TGTGCCTGGAGTCGCCCCCCCGGCGAGCAGTACTTC
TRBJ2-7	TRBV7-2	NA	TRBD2	CASSSPRASGTYEQYF	TGTGCCAGCAGCTCTCCCCGCGCTAGCGGGACCTACGAGCAGTACTTC
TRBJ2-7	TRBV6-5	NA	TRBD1	CASTPAGTGSYEQYF	TGTGCCAGCACCCCCGCCGGGACAGGGTCCTACGAGCAGTACTTC
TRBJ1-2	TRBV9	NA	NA	CASSPRGTSYGYTF	TGTGCCAGCAGCCCTCGGGGCACCAGCTATGGCTACACCTTC
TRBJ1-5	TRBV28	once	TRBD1	CASSPTDRVKPQHF	TGTGCCAGCAGTCCAACCGACAGGGTAAAGCCCCAGCATTTT
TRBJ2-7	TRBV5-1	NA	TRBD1	CASSGGQGIPQGDEQYF	TGCGCCAGCAGCGGCGGACAGGGTATTCCCCAAGGGGACGAGCAGTACTTC
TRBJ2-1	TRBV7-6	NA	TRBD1	CASSLGPQGALPQFF	TGTGCCAGCAGCTTAGGGCCCCAGGGGGCCCTCCCGCAGTTCTTC
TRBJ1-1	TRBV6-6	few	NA	CASSLTANTEAFF	TGTGCCAGCAGTCTCACAGCGAACACTGAAGCTTTCTTT
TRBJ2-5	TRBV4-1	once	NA	CASNNPWGHETQYF	TGCGCCAGCAACAACCCTTGGGGGCACGAGACCCAGTACTTC
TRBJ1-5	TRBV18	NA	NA	CASSPRLVEDQPQHF	TGTGCCAGCTCACCCCGTCTGGTGGAGGATCAGCCCCAGCATTTT
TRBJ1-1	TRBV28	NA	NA	CASRLMNTEAFF	TGTGCCAGCCGTCTGATGAACACTGAAGCTTTCTTT
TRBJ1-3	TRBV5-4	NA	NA	CASSFSPLGSGNTIYF	TGTGCCAGCAGCTTCTCCCCCCTAGGCTCTGGAAACACCATATATTTT
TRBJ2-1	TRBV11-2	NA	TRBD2	CASSSPPGLAGVSYNEQFF	TGTGCCAGCAGCTCCCCCCCTGGACTAGCGGGAGTCTCCTACAATGAGCAGTTCTTC
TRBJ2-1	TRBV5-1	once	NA	CASSLDGGEQFF	TGCGCCAGCAGCTTGGACGGGGGTGAGCAGTTCTTC
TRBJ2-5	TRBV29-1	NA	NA	CSVVVVQGEQYF	TGCAGCGTTGTAGTTGTCCAGGGAGAGCAGTACTTC
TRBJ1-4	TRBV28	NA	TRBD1	CASSTYRGVGEKLFF	TGTGCCAGCAGCACTTACAGGGGGGTTGGTGAAAAACTGTTTTTT
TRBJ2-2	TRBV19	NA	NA	CASSIALQSSLTGELFF	TGTGCCAGTAGTATAGCCCTACAGAGTAGTCTTACCGGGGAGCTGTTTTTT
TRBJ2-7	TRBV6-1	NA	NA	CASSESGLSSYEQYF	TGTGCCAGCAGTGAAAGCGGGCTGAGCTCCTACGAGCAGTACTTC
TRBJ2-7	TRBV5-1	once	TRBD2	CASSLEGAGISYEQYF	TGCGCCAGCAGCTTGGAAGGAGCGGGGATCTCCTACGAGCAGTACTTC
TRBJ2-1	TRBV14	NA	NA	CASSQGHLNSQFF	TGTGCCAGCAGCCAAGGTCACCTAAACAGTCAGTTCTTC
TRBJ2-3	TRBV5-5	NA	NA	CASSLSAGWGTDTQYF	TGTGCCAGCAGCTTGAGTGCGGGATGGGGCACAGATACGCAGTATTTT
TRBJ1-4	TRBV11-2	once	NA	CASNPAGTAEKLFF	TGTGCCAGCAACCCCGCAGGGACGGCTGAAAAACTGTTTTTT
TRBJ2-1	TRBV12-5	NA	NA	CASGHGPYNEQFF	TGTGCTAGTGGTCATGGACCCTACAATGAGCAGTTCTTC
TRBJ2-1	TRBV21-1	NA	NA	CASSKGASGREDNEQFF	TGTGCCAGCAGCAAAGGGGCTAGCGGGAGGGAAGACAATGAGCAGTTCTTC
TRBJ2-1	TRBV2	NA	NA	CASSGPGSGSYNEQFF	TGTGCCAGCAGTGGCCCGGGCAGCGGTTCCTACAATGAGCAGTTCTTC
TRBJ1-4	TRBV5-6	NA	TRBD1	CASSLTVNRGLSNEKLFF	TGTGCCAGCAGCTTGACCGTGAACAGGGGGTTGTCTAATGAAAAACTGTTTTTT
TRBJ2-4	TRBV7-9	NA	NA	CASSHPPGARQYF	TGTGCCAGCAGCCATCCCCCGGGGGCAAGACAGTACTTC
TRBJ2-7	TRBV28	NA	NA	CASSLGGKGPYQLYEQYF	TGTGCCAGCAGTTTAGGGGGGAAAGGGCCCTACCAACTCTACGAGCAGTACTTC
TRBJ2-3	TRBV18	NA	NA	CASSFGQSDTQYF	TGTGCCAGCTCATTCGGACAGTCAGATACGCAGTATTTT
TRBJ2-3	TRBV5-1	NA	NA	CASSSFSTDTQYF	TGCGCCAGCAGCTCCTTCTCCACAGATACGCAGTATTTT
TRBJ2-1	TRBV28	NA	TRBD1	CASSFLQGPNYNEQFF	TGTGCCAGCAGTTTTCTACAGGGGCCTAACTACAATGAGCAGTTCTTC
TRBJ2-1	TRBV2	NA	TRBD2	CASSGGLAGGPEQFF	TGTGCCAGCAGCGGTGGACTAGCGGGAGGTCCTGAGCAGTTCTTC
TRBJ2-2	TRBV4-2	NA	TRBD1	CASSHGARGSNTGELFF	TGTGCCAGCAGTCATGGGGCCAGGGGGTCGAACACCGGGGAGCTGTTTTTT